This T cell receptor beta chain derives from a study of Tregs in tolerant kidney transplant recipients. The study, taken as a whole, reports: Activated donor B cell expansion appeared to reveal the most relevant donor-specific TCRbeta repertoire.

V was clipped by 2 bases and J by 7 bases; unmatched bases: 14. The germline V gene has CDR1 SGHTA and CDR2 FQGNSA. This CDR3 is 17 amino acids long. There are a few counts of this clone. The antigen is not known. Unstimulated regulatory T cells (CD4+CD25+CD127-), CD4+CD25- non-regulatory cells, CD4 and CD8 cells were FACS-sorted from thawed PBMCs. Using immunoSEQ multiplex PCR, the repertoire was profiled, and TCRdb retains in-frame clones only, with some absent. The repertoire has about 240,000 clones, about four fifths of them found once; the top ten carry 0.5% to 0.65%. This TCR derives from a human donor in good health. This chain uses TRBV7-2 with TRBJ1-5, with 7 nucleotides matching TRBD1. The source material was CD4+ T cells from blood. CDR3 amino acids: CASSLSSQGPPGQPQHF. DNA of the CDR3: TGTGCCAGCAGCTTATCATCACAGGGGCCCCCGGGCCAGCCCCAGCATTTT.